Presented here are 30 T cell receptor beta chains from one specimen sequenced in a study of blood T cell repertoires in COVID-19. The protocol was immunoSEQ multiplex PCR, while the TCRdb copy is restricted to in-frame clones and leaves out a portion. The sample records around 76,000 clones, around 83% being singletons. Sample: peripheral blood. These TCRs come from a man younger than 40 with COVID-19, enrolled during active disease.

The rearrangement uses TRBV4-3 and TRBJ2-5, with 7 bases aligning to TRBD1. Trimming took 0 bases from V and 6 from J; bases not matched to a gene: 10. The CDR3 extends over 16 amino acids. Germline values: CDR1 LGHNA, CDR2 YSLEER. The CDR3 here is CASSQDVTGVYKTQYF. The DNA of the CDR3 is TGCGCCAGCAGCCAAGATGTTACAGGGGTTTACAAGACCCAGTACTTC.

This chain links TRBV25-1 with TRBJ2-3, with 7 bases aligning to TRBD2. The ends lost 0 bases at V and 5 bases at J; junction bases unmatched: 8. The CDR3 sequence is 16 residues long. Germline V CDR1 and CDR2: MGHDK, SYGVNS. CDR3 amino acids: CASSEYGGGLRDTQYF. The CDR3 region has the DNA TGTGCCAGCAGTGAATACGGCGGGGGACTCAGAGATACGCAGTATTTT.

This clone was seen only a few times. The rearrangement uses TRBV5-4 and TRBJ2-7, with 14 bases identical to TRBD2. The V gene's germline CDR1 is SGHNT and CDR2 YYREEE (reference sequence). With V trimmed by 4 bases and J by 7 bases, 7 bases remained unmatched. The CDR3 contains 15 residues. In nucleotides, the CDR3 is TGTGCCAGCAGCCCCCAGGGACTAGCGGGAGTTGAGCAGTACTTC. It is translated as CASSPQGLAGVEQYF.

V is TRBV30 and J is TRBJ2-6, with D perhaps matching TRBD1 (5 bases). Germline lookup yields CDR1 GTSNPN and CDR2 SVGIG (reference sequence). Trimming removed 3 bases at V and 3 bases at J, with 18 bases between. The CDR3 consists of 17 residues. The CDR3 DNA follows: TGTGCCTGGAGGCAGGGCCTGCTAAAGGATGGGGCCAACGTCCTGACTTTC. It yields the protein CAWRQGLLKDGANVLTF.

The chain employs TRBV29-1 and TRBJ2-7; D perhaps matches TRBD2 (6 bases). Germline lookup yields CDR1 SQVTM and CDR2 ANQGSEA. The V end lost 7 bases, the J end lost 3 bases, and 13 bases lay between the germline ends. The CDR3 runs 12 residues. The CDR3 region has the DNA TGCAGCGGGTGGGACTCCCTCTACGAGCAGTACTTC. It translates to CSGWDSLYEQYF.

This rearrangement joins TRBV1 to TRBJ2-3; the D call of TRBD2 is as the table states it, not checked on the DNA. TRBV1 is a known pseudogene. This CDR3 is 15 amino acids long. The CDR3 nucleotides read TGCACCAGCAGCCTTGGACCACGGAGGACAGATACGCAGTATTTT. Translated: CTSSLGPRRTDTQYF.

The chain is built from TRBV5-1 and TRBJ1-2, with D perhaps TRBD1 (5 bases). This CDR3 has 15 residues. The germline V and J ends were trimmed by 2 bases and 0 bases, with 11 bases remaining between them. From germline, CDR1 is SGHRS and CDR2 YFSETQ. This chain's CDR3 is CASSFTAGSNYGYTF. CDR3 DNA: TGCGCCAGCAGCTTCACGGCAGGGTCTAACTATGGCTACACCTTC.

V and J are TRBV28 and TRBJ1-5; 7 bases map to TRBD1. Per germline, CDR1 MDHEN and CDR2 SYDVKM. This CDR3 comprises 15 residues. The junction had 5 bases not matched to a gene; V was cut back by 2 bases and J by 4 bases. The CDR3 is CASSLPTGSNQPQHF. In nucleotides, the CDR3 is TGTGCCAGCAGTTTACCGACAGGGAGTAATCAGCCCCAGCATTTT.

The CDR3 loop is CARAVHTEAFF. As DNA, the CDR3 is TGTGCCAGGGCCGTACACACTGAAGCTTTCTTT. The genes are TRBV2 and TRBJ1-1, with D unclear. Trimming stripped 9 bases from V and 3 bases from J, with 8 bases between. From germline, CDR1 is SNHLY and CDR2 FYNNEI. The CDR3 runs to 11 residues.

A few counts support this clone. The chain has TRBV7-3 and TRBJ2-2; 8 nucleotides line up with TRBD1. The ends lost 6 bases at V and 5 bases at J; junction bases unmatched: 8. The CDR3 is made up of 15 amino acids. Germline V gene sequence: CDR1 SGHTA, CDR2 FQGTGA. The CDR3 loop is CASSLDRASTGELFF. In nucleotides, the CDR3 is TGTGCCAGCAGTTTGGACAGGGCTTCTACCGGGGAGCTGTTTTTT.

CDR3 residues: CASTELGAPGTEAFF. DNA for the CDR3: TGTGCCAGCACCGAATTGGGGGCGCCCGGCACTGAAGCTTTCTTT. This chain links TRBV6-5 with TRBJ1-1; weak D call: TRBD1 (6 bases). V gave up 7 bases and J gave up 4 bases, with 19 bases separating them. Germline CDR1 is MNHEY and CDR2 is SVGAGI. The length of the CDR3 is 15 residues.

The V call is TRBV10-3, the J call TRBJ2-1; 9 bases agree with TRBD2. Germline V gene data show CDR1 as ENHRY and CDR2 as SYGVKD. The CDR3 runs 15 residues. V trimming: 9 bases; J trimming: 4 bases; junction bases outside the gene matches: 10. The CDR3 DNA is TGTGCCATTTCTATAGCGGGAGCATCTTACAATGAGCAGTTCTTC. Translated, it gives CAISIAGASYNEQFF.

In regard to this clone: Distinct nucleotide sequences in the sample also encode this CDR3. J is TRBJ1-2 and V is TRBV19; D gene unclear. CDR1 is LNHDA and CDR2 is SQIVND in the germline V gene (reference sequence). The CDR3 consists of 13 residues. With 3 bases removed from V and 7 bases from J, the gap between germline ends came to 12 bases. CDR3 amino acids: CASSMELEGGYTF. The CDR3 DNA sequence: TGTGCCAGTAGTATGGAGCTCGAGGGTGGCTACACCTTC.

As for this clone: Other DNA sequences in this sample translate to the same CDR3. The V and J genes are TRBV6-5 and TRBJ1-2, with D maybe TRBD1 (5 bases). CDR3 size: 13 residues. The V end was cut by 2 bases, the J end by 5 bases, with 9 bases between. The germline V gene has CDR1 MNHEY and CDR2 SVGAGI. CDR3 coding DNA: TGTGCCAGCAGTTACGGGGGAGGGTATGGCTACACCTTC. Translation: CASSYGGGYGYTF.

The gene calls are TRBV3-1 (or the pseudogene TRBV3-2) and TRBJ1-6; 9 bases line up with TRBD1. This CDR3 is 15 amino acids long. Germline V gene data show CDR1 as LGHDT and CDR2 as YNNKEL (reference sequence). Losses at the gene ends were 3 bases for V and 7 bases for J; bases not matched to a gene: 4. CDR3 protein: CASSHWDRENSPLHF. The CDR3 bases are TGTGCCAGCAGCCACTGGGACAGGGAAAATTCACCCCTCCACTTT.

V usage is TRBV7-2 and J usage is TRBJ1-6; weak D call: TRBD1 (6 bases). CDR3 size: 13 residues. Deletions cut 2 bases from V and 13 bases from J, with 12 bases between. Germline V gene lookup returns CDR1 SGHTA and CDR2 FQGNSA. The CDR3, as DNA: TGTGCCAGCAGCTTAAGGGGGTTCGGGCCCCTCCACTTT. Protein product: CASSLRGFGPLHF. The full variable domain, with the rest looked up from reference TRBV7-2 and TRBJ1-6, is GAGVSQSPSNKVTEKGKDVELRCDPISGHTALYWYRQSLGQGLEFLIYFQGNSAPDKSGLPSDRFSAERTGGSVSTLTIQRTQQEDSAVYLCASSLRGFGPLHFGNGTRLTVT.

There are a few counts of this clone. The chain links TRBV15 to TRBJ1-3; TRBD1 is a possible D gene (5 bases). Germline V gene data show CDR1 as LNHNV and CDR2 as YYDKDF (reference sequence). Trimming cost V 6 bases and J 0 bases, with 12 bases left between them. This CDR3 has 15 residues. The CDR3 bases are TGTGCCACCAGTCAAGCAGGGAACTCTGGAAACACCATATATTTT. Amino acid sequence: CATSQAGNSGNTIYF.

The rearrangement links TRBV11-2 to TRBJ1-4; possible D gene TRBD1, 5 bases. The V end lost 5 bases, the J end lost 4 bases, and 11 bases lay between the germline ends. This CDR3 has 14 residues. CDR1 is SGHAT and CDR2 is FQNNGV in the germline V gene. The CDR3 sequence is CASSGTGGNEKLFF. The CDR3 region has the DNA TGTGCCAGCAGCGGGACCGGGGGTAATGAAAAACTGTTTTTT.

The chain is built from TRBV11-2 and TRBJ1-1; weak D call: TRBD1 (6 bases). V lost 3 bases and J 8 bases, leaving 10 bases between the germline ends. This CDR3 has 12 residues. Germline assignment: CDR1 SGHAT and CDR2 FQNNGV. The CDR3 protein is CASSLGGPEAFF. For the CDR3, the DNA is TGTGCCAGCAGCTTGGGGGGGCCCGAAGCTTTCTTT.

J is TRBJ1-1 and V is TRBV18; tentative D call: TRBD1 (6 bases). The CDR3 sequence is 17 residues long. Germline V lookup: CDR1 KGHSH, CDR2 LQKENI. V lost 3 bases to trimming and J lost 3 bases, with 20 bases between them. The CDR3: CASSPNRLQGGYTEAFF. CDR3 DNA sequence: TGTGCCAGCTCACCGAACCGCCTACAGGGTGGGTACACTGAAGCTTTCTTT.

The chain couples TRBV5-1 to TRBJ2-7, with 9 bases aligning to TRBD2. With V trimmed by 0 bases and J by 5 bases, 3 bases remained unmatched. Germline V gene sequence: CDR1 SGHRS, CDR2 YFSETQ. The CDR3 runs to 14 residues. CDR3 bases: TGCGCCAGCAGCTTGGGGACTAGCGTGAACGAGCAGTACTTC. Translation gives CASSLGTSVNEQYF.

The chain recombines TRBV7-9 with TRBJ2-7; 11 bases are a match to TRBD2. The CDR3 is made up of 14 amino acids. Germline V gene data show CDR1 as SEHNR and CDR2 as FQNEAQ (reference sequence). V shed 5 bases, J shed 3 bases, and the junction held 3 bases outside the gene matches. The CDR3 protein is CASSPGTSGYEQYF. CDR3 in DNA: TGTGCCAGCAGCCCCGGGACTAGCGGCTACGAGCAGTACTTC. Based on the CDR3 plus reference TRBV7-9 and TRBJ2-7, the full variable domain is DTGVSQNPRHKITKRGQNVTFRCDPISEHNRLYWYRQTLGQGPEFLTYFQNEAQLEKSRLLSDRFSAERPKGSFSTLEIQRTEQGDSAMYLCASSPGTSGYEQYFGPGTRLTVT.

The rearrangement links TRBV18 to TRBJ2-3, with D tentatively TRBD2 (6 bases). Trimming pared 3 bases from V and 2 bases from J, leaving 15 bases between. Per germline, CDR1 KGHSH and CDR2 LQKENI. This CDR3 has 16 residues. The CDR3 bases are TGTGCCAGCTCACCCTCGGGAGCGTTACCCACAGATACGCAGTATTTT. Translating gives CASSPSGALPTDTQYF.

This chain links TRBV11-2 with TRBJ2-3; no definite D call. Deletions cut 2 bases from V and 1 base from J, with 7 bases between. This CDR3 spans 14 amino acids. In germline, CDR1 is SGHAT, CDR2 FQNNGV. The CDR3, as DNA: TGTGCCAGCAGCTTAAGCGTCGGCACAGATACGCAGTATTTT. Translating it yields CASSLSVGTDTQYF.

This clone has a single count. V usage is TRBV11-2 and J usage is TRBJ1-3; the D is unclear. Trimming pared 5 bases from V and 7 bases from J, leaving 15 bases between. Germline CDR1 is SGHAT and CDR2 is FQNNGV. The CDR3 covers 14 residues. The CDR3 DNA is TGTGCCAGCAGCGCGGGATCGACGGGCAACACCATATATTTT. Protein: CASSAGSTGNTIYF.

The gene calls are TRBV28 and TRBJ2-7, with D perhaps TRBD2 (6 bases). With 10 bases removed from V and 7 bases from J, the gap between germline ends came to 20 bases. This CDR3 has 13 residues. The germline gives CDR1 MDHEN, CDR2 SYDVKM. CDR3 coding DNA: TGTGCCACCAACCGGGGGTTTTTGAGGGAGCAGTACTTC. Its protein product is CATNRGFLREQYF.

This chain links TRBV4-3 with TRBJ2-2, with a weak D call TRBD2 (5 bases). Germline V lookup: CDR1 LGHNA, CDR2 YSLEER. This CDR3 is 16 amino acids long. V dropped 2 bases and J dropped 1 base, with 11 bases sitting between them. The CDR3 DNA is TGCGCCAGCAGCCAAAATACAGCGGTGAACACCGGGGAGCTGTTTTTT. Translation gives CASSQNTAVNTGELFF.

The rearrangement uses TRBV9 and TRBJ1-5; D uncertain. Germline V CDR1 and CDR2: SGDLS, YYNGEE. This CDR3 comprises 17 residues. V dropped 0 bases and J dropped 5 bases, with 18 bases sitting between them. CDR3 sequence (DNA): TGTGCCAGCAGCGTAGTCGAAGGACGGGAGGCTCATCAGCCCCAGCATTTT. It codes for CASSVVEGREAHQPQHF.

This chain links TRBV4-2 with TRBJ2-7; a weak D match, TRBD1 (6 bases). Germline V gene data show CDR1 as LGHNA and CDR2 as YNFKEQ. V gave up 4 bases and J gave up 2 bases, with 12 bases separating them. This CDR3 is 14 amino acids long. CDR3 DNA sequence: TGTGCCAGCAGCCCTAGACAGGAAACCTACGAGCAGTACTTC. Amino acids: CASSPRQETYEQYF.

The V and J genes are TRBV9 and TRBJ2-1, with 8 bases fitting TRBD2. V lost 0 bases, J lost 3 bases, and 2 bases stayed unmatched. The CDR3 is 15 amino acids. Looked up from germline, CDR1 is SGDLS and CDR2 is YYNGEE. The CDR3 DNA follows: TGTGCCAGCAGCGTAGGCGGGGGGAGCTACAATGAGCAGTTCTTC. Translation: CASSVGGGSYNEQFF.